This T cell receptor beta chain was documented in a study of blood T cell repertoires in COVID-19. Overall study: The United States, Italy and Spain supplied acute and convalescent COVID-19 samples. PBMCs, B-cell-depleted T cells, or T cells provided the cDNA or gDNA that made up the material.

As originally analysed: By means of reference gene primer amplification, nucleated cell counts were estimated. Generated by immunoSEQ multiplex PCR, the TCRdb table keeps only in-frame clones and is missing some. That table is the source of V, J and clone size, and D and trimming were worked out from the DNA. The sample includes about 210,000 clones, around 83% of them seen just once. The length of the CDR3 is 22 residues. The genes are TRBV21-1 and TRBJ2-3; the table's D call, TRBD2, has no DNA check behind it. TRBV21-1 is listed as a pseudogene. The TCR comes from a woman aged 45-59 years with acute or convalescent COVID-19. The sequencing sample was made of peripheral blood. As DNA, the CDR3 is TGTGCCAGCAGCAAAGAACCGGGACTAGCGGGAGGGCTACGGGGGAAAACAGATACGCAGTATTTT. It codes for CASSKEPGLAGGLRGKTDTQYF.